The present TCR beta chain was sequenced within a study of blood T cell repertoires in COVID-19. Overall study: The study drew acute and convalescent COVID-19 samples from the United States, Italy and Spain. PBMCs, B-cell-depleted T cells, or T cells provided the cDNA or gDNA that made up the material.

The germline V and J ends were trimmed by 3 bases and 5 bases, with 16 bases remaining between them. This CDR3 contains 15 residues. Germline V CDR1 and CDR2: KGHSH, LQKENI. Authors' methods: Using reference gene primer amplification, nucleated cell counts were estimated. The protocol was immunoSEQ multiplex PCR, while the TCRdb copy is restricted to in-frame clones and leaves out a portion. V and J calls and clone size are copied from that table; D and trimming were computed from the DNA. Of 240,000 or so clones detected, about 87% appear once; the ten largest clones hold 5.5% to 7.5%. The sequencing input was peripheral blood. V usage is TRBV18 and J usage is TRBJ2-5; tentative D call: TRBD1 (6 bases). The sequence came from a woman aged 65 to 85 with active or convalescent COVID-19. In DNA, the CDR3 is TGTGCCAGCTCACCCACGCTGGGGGCTGGGGAGACCCAGTACTTC. Protein: CASSPTLGAGETQYF.